This TCR beta chain is drawn from a study of graft-versus-host responses after intestinal transplantation. The wider study: Among the recipients, transplants were multivisceral, liver-intestinal, or isolated intestinal. Each patient got anti-thymocyte globulin induction, then tacrolimus and steroids for roughly 3 years. Whole-study results and caveats: Analysis identified GvH clones in recipient marrow, with some appearing first in ileum or blood. Across patients carrying graft-donor T cell macrochimerism, allografts held high graft-versus-host to host-versus-graft clonal ratios.

Trimming at V came to 2 bases and at J to 6 bases, leaving 0 bases not matched to a gene. The CDR3 length is 14 residues. Germline values: CDR1 SGHAT, CDR2 FQNNGV. Notes on this clone: Its antigen remains unidentified.

This table comes from immunoSEQ multiplex PCR, and its TCRdb copy is limited to in-frame clones, with some not included. The sample holds some 18,000 clones, about four fifths seen once. This TCR was recovered from a human patient who received an intestinal transplant, so some T cells may come from the graft donor. Specimen: PBMCs, collected 14 days after transplant. V usage is TRBV11-2 and J usage is TRBJ2-1, with 11 bases fitting TRBD2. The CDR3 region is CASSLTSGSNEQFF. CDR3 DNA: TGTGCCAGCAGCTTAACTAGCGGGAGCAATGAGCAGTTCTTC.